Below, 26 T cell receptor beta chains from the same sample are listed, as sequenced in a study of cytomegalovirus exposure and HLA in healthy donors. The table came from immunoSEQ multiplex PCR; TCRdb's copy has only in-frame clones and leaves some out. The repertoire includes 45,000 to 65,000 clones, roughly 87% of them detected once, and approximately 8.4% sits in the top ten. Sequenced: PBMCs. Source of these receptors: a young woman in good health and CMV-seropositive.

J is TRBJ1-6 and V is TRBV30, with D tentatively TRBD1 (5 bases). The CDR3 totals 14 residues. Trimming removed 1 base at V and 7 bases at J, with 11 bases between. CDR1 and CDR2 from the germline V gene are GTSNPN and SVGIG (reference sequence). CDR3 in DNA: TGTGCCTGGAGTGCAGGGCAGGGAAATTCACCCCTCCACTTT. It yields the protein CAWSAGQGNSPLHF.

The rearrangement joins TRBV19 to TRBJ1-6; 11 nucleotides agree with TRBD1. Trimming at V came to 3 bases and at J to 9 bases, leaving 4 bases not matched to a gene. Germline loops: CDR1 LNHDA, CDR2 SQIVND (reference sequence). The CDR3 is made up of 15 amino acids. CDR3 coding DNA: TGTGCCAGTAGTATTACGGGGACAGGGGGTTCACCCCTCCACTTT. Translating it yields CASSITGTGGSPLHF.

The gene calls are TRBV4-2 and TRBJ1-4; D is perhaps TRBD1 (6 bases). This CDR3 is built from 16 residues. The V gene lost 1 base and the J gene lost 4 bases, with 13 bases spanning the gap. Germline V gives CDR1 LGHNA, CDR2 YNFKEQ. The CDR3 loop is CASSQASGEFNEKLFF. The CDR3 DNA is TGTGCCAGCAGCCAAGCATCAGGGGAATTTAATGAAAAACTGTTTTTT.

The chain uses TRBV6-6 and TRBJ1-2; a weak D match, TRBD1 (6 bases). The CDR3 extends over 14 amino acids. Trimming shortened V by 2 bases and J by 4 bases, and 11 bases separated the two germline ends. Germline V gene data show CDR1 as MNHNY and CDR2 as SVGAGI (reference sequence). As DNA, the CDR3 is TGTGCCAGCAGTTACACGGTGGGGGCCTATGGCTACACCTTC. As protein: CASSYTVGAYGYTF.

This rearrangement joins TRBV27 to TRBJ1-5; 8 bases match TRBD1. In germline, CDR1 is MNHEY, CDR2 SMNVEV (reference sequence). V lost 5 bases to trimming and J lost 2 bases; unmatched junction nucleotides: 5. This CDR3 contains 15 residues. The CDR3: CASSAQGAGNQPQHF. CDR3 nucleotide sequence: TGTGCCAGCAGTGCCCAGGGGGCTGGCAATCAGCCCCAGCATTTT.

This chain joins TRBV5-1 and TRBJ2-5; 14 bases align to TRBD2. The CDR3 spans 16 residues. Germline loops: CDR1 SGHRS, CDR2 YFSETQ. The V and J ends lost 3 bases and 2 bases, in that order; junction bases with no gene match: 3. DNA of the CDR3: TGCGCCAGCAGCTCCGGACTAGCGGGGGGTCAAGAGACCCAGTACTTC. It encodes CASSSGLAGGQETQYF.

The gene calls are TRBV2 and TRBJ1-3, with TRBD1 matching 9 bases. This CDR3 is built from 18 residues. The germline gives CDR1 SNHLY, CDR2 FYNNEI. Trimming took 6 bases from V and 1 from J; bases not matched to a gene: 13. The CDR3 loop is CASSAARDRVLSGNTIYF. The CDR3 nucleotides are TGTGCCAGCAGCGCAGCCCGGGACAGGGTCCTTTCTGGAAACACCATATATTTT. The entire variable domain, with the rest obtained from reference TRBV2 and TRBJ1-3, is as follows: EPEVTQTPSHQVTQMGQEVILRCVPISNHLYFYWYRQILGQKVEFLVSFYNNEISEKSEIFDDQFSVERPDGSNFTLKIRSTKLEDSAMYFCASSAARDRVLSGNTIYFGEGSWLTVV.

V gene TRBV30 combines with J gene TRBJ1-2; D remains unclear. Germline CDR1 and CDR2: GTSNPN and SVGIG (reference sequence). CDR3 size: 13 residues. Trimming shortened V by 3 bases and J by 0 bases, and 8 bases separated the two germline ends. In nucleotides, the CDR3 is TGTGCCTGGAGACTACGAGCTAACTATGGCTACACCTTC. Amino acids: CAWRLRANYGYTF. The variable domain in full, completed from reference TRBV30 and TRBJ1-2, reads SQTIHQWPATLVQPVGSPLSLECTVEGTSNPNLYWYRQAAGRGLQLLFYSVGIGQISSEVPQNLSASRPQDRQFILSSKKLLLSDSGFYLCAWRLRANYGYTFGSGTRLTVV.

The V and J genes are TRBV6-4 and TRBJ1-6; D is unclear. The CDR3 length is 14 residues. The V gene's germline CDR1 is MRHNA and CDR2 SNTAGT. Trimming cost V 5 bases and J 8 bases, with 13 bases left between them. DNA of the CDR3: TGTGCCAGCAGTTCAGACATGAGGGATTCACCCCTCCACTTT. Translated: CASSSDMRDSPLHF.

The CDR3 DNA reads as TGTGCTAGTGGTTTGCTGCAGTCAACAGGGGGCGCAGATACGCAGTATTTT. Protein sequence: CASGLLQSTGGADTQYF. The rearrangement joins TRBV12-5 to TRBJ2-3; 9 bases match TRBD1. Germline CDR1 LGHNT, CDR2 FRNRAP. The V gene end was trimmed by 2 bases and the J gene end by 4 bases; junction bases not matched to a gene: 10. The CDR3 is 17 amino acids.

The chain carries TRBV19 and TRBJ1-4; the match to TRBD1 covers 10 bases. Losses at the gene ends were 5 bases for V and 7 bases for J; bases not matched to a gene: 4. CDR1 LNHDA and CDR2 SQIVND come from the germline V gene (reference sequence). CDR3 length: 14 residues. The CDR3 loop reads CASSDRGLIEKLFF. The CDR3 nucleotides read TGTGCCAGTAGTGACAGGGGGCTCATTGAAAAACTGTTTTTT.

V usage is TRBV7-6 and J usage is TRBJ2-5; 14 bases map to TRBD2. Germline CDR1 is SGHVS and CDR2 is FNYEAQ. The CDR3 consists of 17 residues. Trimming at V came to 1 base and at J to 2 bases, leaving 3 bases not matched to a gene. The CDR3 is CASSLEGLAGEQETQYF. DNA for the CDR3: TGTGCCAGCAGCTTAGAGGGACTAGCGGGGGAGCAAGAGACCCAGTACTTC.

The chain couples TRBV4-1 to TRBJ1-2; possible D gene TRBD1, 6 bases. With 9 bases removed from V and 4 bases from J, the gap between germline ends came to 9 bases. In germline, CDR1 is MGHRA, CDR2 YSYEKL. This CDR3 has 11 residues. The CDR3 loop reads CASRDIYGYTF. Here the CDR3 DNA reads TGCGCCAGTCGGGACATCTATGGCTACACCTTC.

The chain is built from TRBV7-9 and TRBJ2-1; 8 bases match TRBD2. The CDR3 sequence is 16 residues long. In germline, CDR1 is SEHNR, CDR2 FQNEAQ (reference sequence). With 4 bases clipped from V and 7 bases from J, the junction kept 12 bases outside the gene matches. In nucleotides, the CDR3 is TGTGCCAGCAGCTCAAGGTCCGGGGGGGCCGAGAATGAGCAGTTCTTC. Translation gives CASSSRSGGAENEQFF.

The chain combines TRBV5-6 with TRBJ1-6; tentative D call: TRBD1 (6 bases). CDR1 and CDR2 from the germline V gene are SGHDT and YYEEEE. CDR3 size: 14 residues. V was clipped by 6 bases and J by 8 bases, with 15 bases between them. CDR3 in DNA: TGTGCCAGCACGCCGGGACACGCGGATTCACCCCTCCACTTT. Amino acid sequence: CASTPGHADSPLHF.

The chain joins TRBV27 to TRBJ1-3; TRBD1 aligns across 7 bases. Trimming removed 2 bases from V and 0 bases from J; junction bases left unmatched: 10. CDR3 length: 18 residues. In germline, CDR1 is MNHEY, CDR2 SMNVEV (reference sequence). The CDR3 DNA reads TGTGCCAGCAGTTTAACCGGGACAGCTGAAAACTCTGGAAACACCATATATTTT. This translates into CASSLTGTAENSGNTIYF.

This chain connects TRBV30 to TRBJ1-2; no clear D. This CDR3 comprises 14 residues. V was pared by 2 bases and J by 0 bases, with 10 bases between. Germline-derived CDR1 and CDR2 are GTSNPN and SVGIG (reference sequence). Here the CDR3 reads CAWSWPGANYGYTF. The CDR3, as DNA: TGTGCCTGGAGTTGGCCAGGCGCTAACTATGGCTACACCTTC.

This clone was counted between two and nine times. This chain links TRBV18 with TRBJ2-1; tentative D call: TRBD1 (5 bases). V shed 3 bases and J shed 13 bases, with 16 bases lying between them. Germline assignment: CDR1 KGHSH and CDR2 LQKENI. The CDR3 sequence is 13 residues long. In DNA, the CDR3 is TGTGCCAGCTCACCCGATAGGAACAGGAGACAGTTCTTC. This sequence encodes CASSPDRNRRQFF.

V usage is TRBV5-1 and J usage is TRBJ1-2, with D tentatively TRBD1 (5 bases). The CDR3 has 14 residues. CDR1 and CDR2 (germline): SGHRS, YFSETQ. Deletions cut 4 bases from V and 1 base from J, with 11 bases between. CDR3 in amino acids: CASSPPQGNYGYTF. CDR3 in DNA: TGCGCCAGCAGCCCACCCCAGGGTAACTATGGCTACACCTTC. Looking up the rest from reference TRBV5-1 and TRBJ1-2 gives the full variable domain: KAGVTQTPRYLIKTRGQQVTLSCSPISGHRSVSWYQQTPGQGLQFLFEYFSETQRNKGNFPGRFSGRQFSNSRSEMNVSTLELGDSALYLCASSPPQGNYGYTFGSGTRLTVV.

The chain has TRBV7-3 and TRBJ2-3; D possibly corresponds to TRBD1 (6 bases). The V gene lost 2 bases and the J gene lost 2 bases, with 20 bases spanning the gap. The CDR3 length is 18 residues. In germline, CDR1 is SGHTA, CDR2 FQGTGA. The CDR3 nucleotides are TGTGCCAGCAGCTTACTAGGACAGACCTCAGCCTACACAGATACGCAGTATTTT. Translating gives CASSLLGQTSAYTDTQYF.

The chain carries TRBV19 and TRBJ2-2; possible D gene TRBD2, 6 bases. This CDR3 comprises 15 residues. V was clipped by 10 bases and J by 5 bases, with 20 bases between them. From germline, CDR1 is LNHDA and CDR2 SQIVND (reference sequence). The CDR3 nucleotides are TGTGCCACCGCCTCATTCGGGGGTATGACCGGGGAGCTGTTTTTT. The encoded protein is CATASFGGMTGELFF.

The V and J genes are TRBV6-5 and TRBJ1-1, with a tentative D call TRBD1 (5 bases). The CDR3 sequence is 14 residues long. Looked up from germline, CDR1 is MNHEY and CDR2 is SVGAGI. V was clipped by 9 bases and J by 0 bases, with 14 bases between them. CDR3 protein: CASRPGPLNTEAFF. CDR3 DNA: TGTGCCAGTAGGCCAGGGCCTTTGAACACTGAAGCTTTCTTT.

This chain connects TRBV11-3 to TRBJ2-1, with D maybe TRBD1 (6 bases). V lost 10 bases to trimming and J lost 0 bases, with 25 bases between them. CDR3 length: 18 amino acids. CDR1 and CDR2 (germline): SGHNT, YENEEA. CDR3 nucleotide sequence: TGTGCCAACGCGAGCACAGGGAACGGAGTAAGCTCCTACAATGAGCAGTTCTTC. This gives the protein CANASTGNGVSSYNEQFF.

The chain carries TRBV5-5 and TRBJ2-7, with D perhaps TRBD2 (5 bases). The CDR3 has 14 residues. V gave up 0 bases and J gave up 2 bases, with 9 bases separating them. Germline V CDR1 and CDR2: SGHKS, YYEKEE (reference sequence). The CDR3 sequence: CASSLVGSPYEQYF. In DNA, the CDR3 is TGTGCCAGCAGCTTGGTGGGGAGTCCCTACGAGCAGTACTTC. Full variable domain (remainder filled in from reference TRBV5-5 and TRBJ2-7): DAGVTQSPTHLIKTRGQQVTLRCSPISGHKSVSWYQQVLGQGPQFIFQYYEKEERGRGNFPDRFSARQFPNYSSELNVNALLLGDSALYLCASSLVGSPYEQYFGPGTRLTVT.

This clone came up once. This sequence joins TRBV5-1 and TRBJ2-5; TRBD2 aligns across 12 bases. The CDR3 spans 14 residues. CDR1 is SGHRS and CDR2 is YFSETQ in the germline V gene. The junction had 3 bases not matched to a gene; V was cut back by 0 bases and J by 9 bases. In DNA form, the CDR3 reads TGCGCCAGCAGCTTGGAGGCTAGCGGGGGGGCCCAGTACTTC. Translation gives CASSLEASGGAQYF.

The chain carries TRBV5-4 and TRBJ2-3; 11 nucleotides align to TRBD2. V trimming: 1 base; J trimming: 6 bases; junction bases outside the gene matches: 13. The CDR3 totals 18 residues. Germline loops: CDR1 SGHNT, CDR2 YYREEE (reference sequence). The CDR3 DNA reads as TGTGCCAGCAGCTTGTTTACTAGCGGGGGTCAGGGTTCCGATACGCAGTATTTT. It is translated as CASSLFTSGGQGSDTQYF. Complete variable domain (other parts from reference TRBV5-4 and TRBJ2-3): ETGVTQSPTHLIKTRGQQVTLRCSSQSGHNTVSWYQQALGQGPQFIFQYYREEENGRGNFPPRFSGLQFPNYSSELNVNALELDDSALYLCASSLFTSGGQGSDTQYFGPGTRLTVL.